The present entry profiles one TCR beta chain with its context. The antigen this receptor binds is unknown. Per-base quality was not reported, and no clone a single base away is much larger than it. These data are taken from a study of response to subunit inactivated influenza vaccine (dated by TCRdb to 2016 to 2019). General notes on the study: The study used deep quantitative T cell receptor repertoire profiling to track responses to a trivalent subunit inactivated influenza vaccine. Paper-wide results and their limitations: According to the authors, only a limited number of new T cells may be recruited by each seasonal influenza vaccination.

Libraries were made using RT-PCR. TCRdb names Illumina HiSeq 2500 as the instrument used. TCRdb's own reprocessing of the public reads used fastp at Q25 and MiXCR and kept productive beta chains. Entries that share a CDR3 protein sequence are merged under the most common genes and DNA. A total of more than 600,000 distinct CDR3 sequences appear in this sample, about 18% of them only once. The ten largest clones take up roughly a tenth of the sample. In the germline V gene (reference sequence), CDR1 corresponds to DFQATT and CDR2 to SNEGSKA. V and J are truncated by 1 base and 2 bases respectively, leaving an intervening sequence of 10 bases. The CDR3 holds 14 amino acids from the cysteine to the phenylalanine. Just CDR3 DNA is preserved here, 42 bases in frame from base 1.

The clonotype was recovered from a middle-aged man who received an inactivated influenza vaccine. Donor details come from another sample of the same person, matched by shared clones. The chain employs TRBV20-1 and TRBJ2-3; the best D guess is TRBD1, with 5 bases matching. Sequencing used PBMCs from blood, obtained around 5 days after vaccination. The CDR3 protein is CSARVQGSTDTQYF. The nucleotide sequence is given as TGCAGTGCTAGAGTCCAGGGATCCACAGATACGCAGTATTTT.